One and the same sample provided the 3 T cell receptor beta chains below, sequenced in a study of blood T cell repertoires in COVID-19. This table comes from immunoSEQ multiplex PCR, and its TCRdb copy is limited to in-frame clones, with some not included. The repertoire consists of under 200,000 clones, with approximately 84% occurring once and the leading ten covering approximately 7.7%. Sequencing was carried out using peripheral blood. All receptors derive from a man aged 35 to 55 who had recovered from COVID-19.

The rearrangement joins TRBV2 to TRBJ2-2; no clear D gene. This CDR3 contains 16 residues. Germline V gene lookup returns CDR1 SNHLY and CDR2 FYNNEI. Deletions cut 6 bases from V and 5 bases from J, with 19 bases between. CDR3 region: CASRDWRATRTGELFF. The CDR3, as DNA: TGTGCCAGCAGAGACTGGAGAGCCACTCGAACCGGGGAGCTGTTTTTT.

The chain links TRBV5-1 to TRBJ2-7; 7 nucleotides match TRBD2. The CDR3 spans 15 residues. The trim removed 1 base at V and 1 base at J, leaving 5 bases unmatched. Germline CDR1 and CDR2: SGHRS and YFSETQ. CDR3 loop: CASSLSPSGSYEQYF. For the CDR3, the DNA is TGCGCCAGCAGCTTGTCTCCTAGCGGATCCTACGAGCAGTACTTC.

This chain joins TRBV4-2 and TRBJ2-1; D not certain. The V gene lost 0 bases and the J gene lost 7 bases, with 7 bases spanning the gap. This CDR3 contains 13 residues. CDR1 and CDR2 (germline): LGHNA, YNFKEQ. This CDR3 is CASSQERMNEQFF. The CDR3, as DNA: TGTGCCAGCAGCCAAGAGCGAATGAATGAGCAGTTCTTC.